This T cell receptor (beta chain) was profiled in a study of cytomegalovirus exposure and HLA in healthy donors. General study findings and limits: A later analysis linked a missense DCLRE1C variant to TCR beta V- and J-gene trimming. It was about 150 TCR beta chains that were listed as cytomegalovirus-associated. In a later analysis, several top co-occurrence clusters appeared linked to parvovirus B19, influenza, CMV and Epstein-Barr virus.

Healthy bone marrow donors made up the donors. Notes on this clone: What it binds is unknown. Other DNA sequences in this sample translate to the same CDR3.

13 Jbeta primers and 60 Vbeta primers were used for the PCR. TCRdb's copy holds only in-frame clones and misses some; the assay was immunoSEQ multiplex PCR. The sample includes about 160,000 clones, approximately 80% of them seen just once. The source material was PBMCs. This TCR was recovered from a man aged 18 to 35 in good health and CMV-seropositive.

The CDR3 loop is CASGTGNTEAFF. CDR3 nucleotide sequence: TGTGCCAGTGGGACAGGGAACACTGAAGCTTTCTTT. V gene TRBV6-5 combines with J gene TRBJ1-1; TRBD1 matches 8 bases. CDR1 is MNHEY and CDR2 is SVGAGI in the germline V gene. This CDR3 region has 12 residues. J lost 1 base, V lost 9 bases, and 1 base had no gene match.